These 18 T cell receptor beta chains were all obtained from the same sample, sequenced in a study of T cell repertoires in cytomegalovirus infection. TCRdb re-called the reads through MiXCR, storing one row per CDR3 protein. The data contain 350,000 to 550,000 distinct CDR3 sequences, approximately 32% of them singletons. The specimen was PBMCs. The receptors were gathered from a human donor in good health (CMV status not recorded). Some clones in this sample may be carry-over from other donors' samples.

The gene calls are TRBV23-1 and TRBJ2-3; D remains ambiguous. TRBV23-1 falls under the ORF class, with uncertain function. This CDR3 has 13 residues. Deletions cut 1 base from V and 2 bases from J, with 4 bases between. The CDR3 DNA is TGCGCCAGCAGTCAATTGGCCACAGATACGCAGTATTTT. This encodes CASSQLATDTQYF.

This clonotype was picked up many times. The chain has TRBV7-2 and TRBJ1-1; the match to TRBD1 covers 8 bases. CDR1 is SGHTA and CDR2 is FQGNSA in the germline V gene. With 4 bases clipped from V and 1 base from J, the junction kept 5 bases outside the gene matches. This CDR3 contains 15 residues. CDR3 coding DNA: TGTGCCAGCAGCTGGAGACAGGGGAAGAACACTGAAGCTTTCTTT. Amino acid sequence: CASSWRQGKNTEAFF.

In the case of this clonotype: An end of the junction differs from the germline gene, which may be a read error. The V gene is TRBV7-2, the J gene TRBJ2-1; D is unresolved. Germline V CDR1 and CDR2: SGHTA, FQGNSA. The CDR3 extends over 13 amino acids. CDR3 in DNA: TGTTCCAGAAGCTTGCCGAGCCTAAAGGAGAGGTTCTTC. This translates into CSRSLPSLKERFF.

V gene TRBV5-1 combines with J gene TRBJ2-6; D gene unclear. The CDR3 totals 15 residues. CDR1 and CDR2 from the germline V gene are SGHRS and YFSETQ. Trimming removed 4 bases from V and 3 bases from J, with 11 bases in between. CDR3 loop: CASSRRADGANVLTF. CDR3 DNA: TGCGCCAGCAGCCGCCGGGCGGATGGGGCCAACGTCCTGACTTTC.

Note on this clonotype: A much bigger clone sits one base away, suggesting this may be a read error. In this CDR3 the conserved last residue, phenylalanine or tryptophan, is missing, so a read error is likely. The chain employs TRBV7-4 and TRBJ2-5; perhaps D is TRBD1 or TRBD2 (5 bases each). The CDR3 contains 13 residues. Germline assignment: CDR1 SGHVT and CDR2 SQSDAQ. V gave up 11 bases and J gave up 2 bases, with 15 bases separating them. The chain's CDR3 is CAGGLELQETQYS. CDR3 coding DNA: TGTGCCGGGGGTTTGGAGCTTCAAGAGACCCAGTACTCC.

In the case of this clonotype: The conserved phenylalanine or tryptophan is not found at the CDR3 terminus, so this likely reflects a read error. V and J are TRBV28 and TRBJ2-5; the match to TRBD2 covers 10 bases. Germline V gives CDR1 MDHEN, CDR2 SYDVKM. The CDR3 length is 16 residues. The DNA for the CDR3 is TGTGCCAGTAGTTTCGGGCTAGCGGGGGTTCGAGAGACCCAGTACATC. Translation gives CASSFGLAGVRETQYI.

Many counts were recorded for this clonotype. The chain uses TRBV7-2 and TRBJ1-6; no firm D call. Looked up from germline, CDR1 is SGHTA and CDR2 is FQGNSA. The V gene lost 2 bases and the J gene lost 7 bases, with 6 bases spanning the gap. The CDR3 spans 13 residues. DNA for the CDR3: TGTGCCAGCAGCTTACCACTGAATTCACCCCTCCACTTT. The encoded protein is CASSLPLNSPLHF.

Regarding this clonotype: A much more abundant neighbour one base away suggests this may be a read error. This chain uses TRBV7-6 with TRBJ2-3; 8 bases match TRBD2. V lost 7 bases and J lost 2; bases outside the gene matches: 11. The CDR3 totals 16 residues. Germline V lookup: CDR1 SGHVS, CDR2 FNYEAQ. CDR3 region: CASIEGLAGLTDTQYF. The CDR3 DNA reads TGTGCCAGCATAGAAGGGCTAGCGGGCCTCACAGATACGCAGTATTTT. The full variable domain, completed using reference TRBV7-6 and TRBJ2-3, is GAGVSQSPRYKVTKRGQDVALRCDPISGHVSLYWYRQALGQGPEFLTYFNYEAQQDKSGLPNDRFSAERPEGSISTLTIQRTEQRDSAMYRCASIEGLAGLTDTQYFGPGTRLTVL.

This chain joins TRBV7-2 and TRBJ2-3, with D possibly TRBD2 on 6 matching bases. Germline V gene data show CDR1 as SGHTA and CDR2 as FQGNSA. With 7 bases removed from V and 7 bases from J, the gap between germline ends came to 24 bases. CDR3 length: 16 amino acids. DNA for the CDR3: TGTGCCAGCATCTATATGGGACTGACGAGGACATATACGCAGTATTTT. Translation gives CASIYMGLTRTYTQYF.

J is TRBJ1-4 and V is TRBV6-5; no clear D gene. The length of the CDR3 is 15 residues. Germline values: CDR1 MNHEY, CDR2 SVGAGI. V was trimmed by 8 bases and J by 0 bases, leaving 13 bases between them. CDR3 DNA sequence: TGTGCCAGCCGTTGGAGACATGCAACTAATGAAAAACTGTTTTTT. Translated, it gives CASRWRHATNEKLFF.

This clonotype appeared a few times. The rearrangement uses TRBV27 and TRBJ1-1; D is undetermined. This CDR3 region has 14 residues. Per the germline V gene, CDR1 is MNHEY and CDR2 is SMNVEV (reference sequence). V shed 2 bases and J shed 4 bases, with 11 bases lying between them. CDR3 in DNA: TGTGCCAGCAGTTTAAACCGACTGTTCACTGAAGCTTTCTTT. Encoded protein: CASSLNRLFTEAFF.

This clonotype was found once. This sequence joins TRBV19 and TRBJ2-7, with D perhaps matching TRBD2 (6 bases). Germline assignment: CDR1 LNHDA and CDR2 SQIVND (reference sequence). The CDR3 consists of 15 residues. Trimming pared 4 bases from V and 0 bases from J, leaving 13 bases between. CDR3 protein: CASSTSGLNSYEQYF. The CDR3 DNA reads TGTGCCAGTAGTACCTCGGGACTGAACTCCTACGAGCAGTACTTC.

Regarding this clonotype: A much larger clonotype is one base distant, so this may be a read error. The chain joins TRBV12-3 or TRBV12-4 to TRBJ2-1; D possibly uses TRBD1 or TRBD2 (5 bases each). The CDR3 sequence is 15 residues long. Trimming removed 7 bases from V and 3 bases from J, with 16 bases in between. Here the CDR3 reads CASTPVGAYYNEQFF. The CDR3 DNA reads TGTGCCAGCACTCCCGTCGGGGCTTACTACAATGAGCAGTTCTTC.

On this clonotype: This CDR3 is missing its conserved last phenylalanine or tryptophan, likely due to a read error. The rearrangement uses TRBV5-5 and TRBJ2-7; maybe TRBD1 (5 bases). V dropped 4 bases and J dropped 4 bases, with 18 bases sitting between them. The germline V gene encodes CDR1 SGHKS and CDR2 YYEKEE (reference sequence). The CDR3 has 15 residues. The CDR3 bases are TGTGCCAGCAGCCCTAGGGCAGAAGGGGCTTACGAGCAGTACTTA. It codes for CASSPRAEGAYEQYL.

The J gene is TRBJ1-1, the V gene TRBV6-1, with D uncertain. V gave up 7 bases and J gave up 0 bases, with 15 bases separating them. Germline loops: CDR1 MNHNS, CDR2 SASEGT. The CDR3 sequence is 15 residues long. The CDR3 sequence: CASKTLTSMNTEAFF. CDR3 nucleotides: TGTGCCAGCAAAACATTGACAAGTATGAACACTGAAGCTTTCTTT.

This clonotype appeared many times. This rearrangement joins TRBV7-2 to TRBJ2-3; no definite D call. Per germline, CDR1 SGHTA and CDR2 FQGNSA. CDR3 length: 14 amino acids. Trimming stripped 3 bases from V and 0 bases from J, with 7 bases between. CDR3 sequence reads: CASSFGSSTDTQYF. The CDR3, as DNA: TGTGCCAGCAGCTTTGGGTCAAGCACAGATACGCAGTATTTT.

This clonotype came up a few times. This chain uses TRBV7-2 with TRBJ2-7; possible D gene TRBD2, 6 bases. The germline CDR1 and CDR2 sequences are SGHTA and FQGNSA. The CDR3 is made up of 14 amino acids. Trimming took off 5 bases at V and 6 bases at J, with 17 bases between the two ends. CDR3 amino acids: CASSLRADGGEQYF. Written as DNA, the CDR3 is TGTGCCAGCAGCCTAAGGGCCGACGGGGGCGAGCAGTACTTC.

The genes are TRBV12-3 or TRBV12-4 and TRBJ2-1, with D possibly being TRBD1 (6 bases). This CDR3 contains 14 residues. Trimming shortened V by 8 bases and J by 6 bases, and 17 bases separated the two germline ends. The chain's CDR3 is CASGAGEESNEQFF. The DNA for the CDR3 is TGTGCCAGCGGGGCAGGGGAAGAGAGCAATGAGCAGTTCTTC.